The 26 T cell receptor beta chains below were found in one sample sequenced in a study of blood T cell repertoires in COVID-19. Clones were read by immunoSEQ multiplex PCR, and TCRdb kept only the in-frame ones, dropping some. The sample contains about 410,000 clones, 80% to 90% of which appear only once. Sequencing was done on a sample of peripheral blood. The source of these receptors is a woman aged 25 to 39 with active or convalescent COVID-19.

V is TRBV30 and J is TRBJ1-2, with 7 nucleotides matching TRBD1. The CDR3 length is 16 residues. The germline V gene encodes CDR1 GTSNPN and CDR2 SVGIG (reference sequence). The V and J ends lost 3 bases and 2 bases, in that order; junction bases with no gene match: 12. The CDR3 DNA reads as TGTGCCTGGAGCGAAGGGACAGTCTCGATGAACTATGGCTACACCTTC. It encodes CAWSEGTVSMNYGYTF.

The chain couples TRBV7-2 to TRBJ2-1, with TRBD1 matching over 8 bases. V dropped 1 base and J dropped 9; count of bases not matched to a gene: 17. Germline CDR1 reads SGHTA; CDR2 reads FQGNSA. CDR3 length equals 18 residues. The DNA of the CDR3 is TGTGCCAGCAGCTTAGTGGCAGGTCTGGGACAGGCCGGTGGTGAGCAGTTCTTC. It specifies CASSLVAGLGQAGGEQFF.

J is TRBJ1-4 and V is TRBV4-2, with D possibly TRBD1 on 5 matching bases. V lost 4 bases and J 5 bases, leaving 14 bases between the germline ends. This CDR3 is 15 amino acids long. Germline CDR1 is LGHNA and CDR2 is YNFKEQ. Here the CDR3 reads CASSPEATVNEKLFF. The CDR3 bases are TGTGCCAGCAGCCCTGAGGCGACAGTCAATGAAAAACTGTTTTTT.

The V call is TRBV7-8, the J call TRBJ2-5; 9 nucleotides agree with TRBD1. Germline CDR1 reads SGHVS; CDR2 reads FQNEAQ. The junction had 0 bases not matched to a gene; V was cut back by 0 bases and J by 4 bases. This CDR3 has 14 residues. The CDR3 DNA sequence: TGTGCCAGCAGCTTAGCGGACAGGGGAGAGACCCAGTACTTC. Translation gives CASSLADRGETQYF.

This clone appeared a few times. DNA for the CDR3: TGTGCCAGTAGTACCACGGGAGGAATGAACACTGAAGCTTTCTTT. Translating it yields CASSTTGGMNTEAFF. V gene TRBV19 combines with J gene TRBJ1-1; no clear D. V was shortened by 4 bases and J by 0 bases, with 12 bases between the two germline ends. The germline V gene has CDR1 LNHDA and CDR2 SQIVND (reference sequence). This CDR3 comprises 15 residues.

This chain links TRBV15 with TRBJ1-5, with a possible D match to TRBD1 (5 bases). V was shortened by 0 bases and J by 1 base, with 13 bases between the two germline ends. CDR3 length: 17 amino acids. Germline V gene lookup returns CDR1 LNHNV and CDR2 YYDKDF (reference sequence). The CDR3 DNA sequence: TGTGCCACCAGCAGAGATTACGGGGGATGGAGCAATCAGCCCCAGCATTTT. Protein sequence: CATSRDYGGWSNQPQHF.

V and J are TRBV6-2 or TRBV6-3 and TRBJ2-7; 8 bases are shared with TRBD1. This CDR3 contains 13 residues. Germline trimming cut 5 bases from V and 6 bases from J; bases unmatched to any gene: 6. Germline CDR1 and CDR2: MNHEY and SVGEGT. The CDR3 is CASSPDRAREQYF. CDR3 coding DNA: TGTGCCAGCAGTCCGGACAGGGCCCGCGAGCAGTACTTC.

This clone was counted a few times. The sample has other DNA sequences that encode this CDR3 too. This chain connects TRBV5-1 to TRBJ1-1; D is unclear. This CDR3 comprises 13 residues. The V gene lost 1 base and the J gene lost 0 bases, with 4 bases spanning the gap. CDR1 SGHRS and CDR2 YFSETQ come from the germline V gene. This chain's CDR3 is CASSLTLNTEAFF. CDR3 in DNA: TGCGCCAGCAGCTTGACTCTGAACACTGAAGCTTTCTTT.

The rearrangement joins TRBV2 to TRBJ1-2, with 7 bases identical to TRBD1. The CDR3 has 13 amino acids. The V segment lost 6 bases and the J segment 7 bases; nucleotides outside the gene matches: 8. CDR1 and CDR2 (germline): SNHLY, FYNNEI. The CDR3 protein is CASRPGGPSGYTF. CDR3 DNA: TGTGCCAGCAGGCCAGGGGGGCCGAGTGGCTACACCTTC.

J is TRBJ1-1 and V is TRBV2; D is unclear. The CDR3 totals 13 residues. Germline V lookup: CDR1 SNHLY, CDR2 FYNNEI. V lost 9 bases and J 10 bases, leaving 21 bases between the germline ends. The CDR3 bases are TGTGCCAGTGGAGGAGGAGGCTTGCCTGGAGCTTTCTTT. Its protein is CASGGGGLPGAFF.

The chain is built from TRBV27 and TRBJ2-7; TRBD1 matches at 7 bases. V lost 3 bases, J lost 2 bases, and 1 base stayed unmatched. From germline, CDR1 is MNHEY and CDR2 SMNVEV (reference sequence). The length of the CDR3 is 13 residues. CDR3 DNA: TGTGCCAGCAGTTTCCAGGGGGCCTACGAGCAGTACTTC. This codes for CASSFQGAYEQYF.

The gene calls are TRBV10-3 and TRBJ2-1, with 13 bases that match TRBD2. J gave up 5 bases and V 3 bases, and 7 bases lay outside the gene matches. CDR3 size: 17 residues. Germline values: CDR1 ENHRY, CDR2 SYGVKD. The CDR3 region is CAISELAGGPGDNEQFF. In nucleotides, the CDR3 is TGTGCCATCAGTGAACTAGCGGGAGGGCCGGGGGACAATGAGCAGTTCTTC.

The chain couples TRBV25-1 to TRBJ1-5, with a tentative D call TRBD1 (5 bases). Looked up from germline, CDR1 is MGHDK and CDR2 is SYGVNS. V was clipped by 2 bases and J by 2 bases, with 10 bases between them. The CDR3 is made up of 15 amino acids. The CDR3 is CASSEAEGGNQPQHF. In nucleotides, the CDR3 is TGTGCCAGCAGTGAAGCGGAAGGGGGCAATCAGCCCCAGCATTTT.

This chain joins TRBV7-2 and TRBJ2-3, with 9 positions matching TRBD2. This CDR3 contains 18 residues. The V segment lost 0 bases and the J segment 2 bases; nucleotides outside the gene matches: 9. Germline V CDR1 and CDR2: SGHTA, FQGNSA. CDR3 sequence: CASSLAHLAGGNTDTQYF. CDR3 nucleotide sequence: TGTGCCAGCAGCTTAGCGCATTTGGCGGGGGGGAACACAGATACGCAGTATTTT.

The CDR3: CSASPSAGLAGTDTQYF. Written as DNA, the CDR3 is TGCAGTGCTAGTCCTTCCGCCGGACTAGCGGGCACAGATACGCAGTATTTT. V gene TRBV20-1 combines with J gene TRBJ2-3; 10 bases agree with TRBD2. Germline CDR1 reads DFQATT; CDR2 reads SNEGSKA (reference sequence). The V segment lost 3 bases and the J segment 1 base; nucleotides outside the gene matches: 10. The CDR3 has 17 amino acids.

This sequence joins TRBV25-1 and TRBJ1-2; D remains unclear. This CDR3 contains 13 residues. The germline V and J ends were trimmed by 8 bases and 1 base, with 11 bases remaining between them. The germline gives CDR1 MGHDK, CDR2 SYGVNS. CDR3 protein: CASLSVDNYGYTF. CDR3 nucleotide sequence: TGTGCCAGCCTCTCGGTCGATAACTATGGCTACACCTTC.

The gene calls are TRBV3-1 (or the pseudogene TRBV3-2) and TRBJ2-5; a weak D match, TRBD2 (6 bases). In germline, CDR1 is LGHDT, CDR2 YNNKEL (reference sequence). The CDR3 spans 16 residues. V gave up 4 bases and J gave up 2 bases, with 17 bases separating them. The CDR3 DNA follows: TGTGCCAGCAGCCCGCCCTTGCGGGGCCTTCAAGAGACCCAGTACTTC. Protein product: CASSPPLRGLQETQYF.

V usage is TRBV6-5 and J usage is TRBJ1-2; 9 positions match TRBD1. The V gene's germline CDR1 is MNHEY and CDR2 SVGAGI. The CDR3 contains 14 residues. J was trimmed by 7 bases and V by 6 bases; bases with no gene match: 9. CDR3 in amino acids: CASRRDRVSGGYTF. The CDR3 bases are TGTGCCAGCAGGCGGGACAGGGTTTCAGGTGGCTACACCTTC.

The chain joins TRBV5-1 to TRBJ1-2; no definite D call. The CDR3 is 14 residues long. The germline V and J ends were trimmed by 0 bases and 4 bases, with 10 bases remaining between them. The germline V gene encodes CDR1 SGHRS and CDR2 YFSETQ. The CDR3 reads CASSLGDQAYGYTF. The CDR3 DNA reads as TGCGCCAGCAGCTTGGGTGACCAGGCCTATGGCTACACCTTC.

The gene calls are TRBV2 and TRBJ1-5, with 8 bases identical to TRBD1. The CDR3 runs to 15 residues. The V segment lost 3 bases and the J segment 5 bases; nucleotides outside the gene matches: 6. CDR1 is SNHLY and CDR2 is FYNNEI in the germline V gene. In nucleotides, the CDR3 is TGTGCCAGCAGTGACCGCGTGACAGGGGATCAGCCCCAGCATTTT. Amino acids: CASSDRVTGDQPQHF. Complete variable domain (other parts from reference TRBV2 and TRBJ1-5): EPEVTQTPSHQVTQMGQEVILRCVPISNHLYFYWYRQILGQKVEFLVSFYNNEISEKSEIFDDQFSVERPDGSNFTLKIRSTKLEDSAMYFCASSDRVTGDQPQHFGDGTRLSIL.

This sequence joins TRBV30 and TRBJ2-7; no reliable D call. This CDR3 contains 12 residues. The ends were cut back, 0 bases at V and 5 bases at J, with 8 bases in the middle. Germline CDR1 GTSNPN, CDR2 SVGIG (reference sequence). The CDR3 DNA sequence: TGTGCCTGGAGTGTAAACAGCCACGAGCAGTACTTC. This sequence encodes CAWSVNSHEQYF.

The chain joins TRBV5-1 to TRBJ1-1; 11 bases align to TRBD1. The germline gives CDR1 SGHRS, CDR2 YFSETQ. There are 16 residues in the CDR3. V lost 3 bases, J lost 3 bases, and 7 bases stayed unmatched. CDR3 sequence (DNA): TGCGCCAGCAGCTCCGGGACAGGGGGTGGATACACTGAAGCTTTCTTT. It yields the protein CASSSGTGGGYTEAFF.

The chain has TRBV3-1 (or the pseudogene TRBV3-2) and TRBJ2-7; a possible D gene is TRBD1 (5 bases). The V end was cut by 1 base, the J end by 6 bases, with 10 bases between. The germline gives CDR1 LGHDT, CDR2 YNNKEL (reference sequence). The CDR3 runs to 13 residues. CDR3 DNA: TGTGCCAGCAGCCAAGCCAGGGTAAGCGAGCAGTACTTC. This codes for CASSQARVSEQYF.

This clone appeared once. The chain has TRBV7-9 and TRBJ2-3, with unresolved D. The V gene's germline CDR1 is SEHNR and CDR2 FQNEAQ (reference sequence). The CDR3 has 13 residues. Trimming cost V 1 base and J 3 bases, with 5 bases left between them. CDR3 region: CASSLGRTDTQYF. For the CDR3, the DNA is TGTGCCAGCAGCTTAGGGAGAACAGATACGCAGTATTTT.

The chain employs TRBV30 and TRBJ2-1, with D possibly matching TRBD1 (6 bases). The germline V gene has CDR1 GTSNPN and CDR2 SVGIG (reference sequence). The CDR3 is made up of 14 amino acids. V lost 2 bases, J lost 0 bases, and 8 bases lay in between. The CDR3 bases are TGTGCCTGGAGTATAGGGGGCTCCTACAATGAGCAGTTCTTC. Its translation: CAWSIGGSYNEQFF.

This chain connects TRBV19 to TRBJ2-7, with TRBD2 identical over 12 bases. This CDR3 is 18 amino acids long. V lost 1 base, J lost 3 bases, and 10 bases stayed unmatched. CDR1 LNHDA and CDR2 SQIVND come from the germline V gene (reference sequence). In DNA, the CDR3 is TGTGCCAGTAGTATAGTATCTTCTGGACTAGCGGGAAACTACGAGCAGTACTTC. Its translation is CASSIVSSGLAGNYEQYF.